The next 2 T cell receptor beta chains were all read from a single sample in a study of cytomegalovirus exposure and HLA in healthy donors. The PCR ran on 60 Vbeta and 13 Jbeta primers. Repertoires were generated with immunoSEQ multiplex PCR, while TCRdb's copy carries only in-frame clones and drops some. The sample shows about 120,000 clones, 65% to 85% of them seen only once. Sequencing was performed on PBMCs. Source of these receptors: a middle-aged man in good health and CMV-seronegative.

A single count supports this clone. This sequence joins TRBV19 and TRBJ2-6; 12 nucleotides agree with TRBD1. The germline gives CDR1 LNHDA, CDR2 SQIVND (reference sequence). V lost 11 bases and J lost 2; bases outside the gene matches: 10. CDR3 size: 17 residues. CDR3 nucleotides: TGTGCCTCTTGCGGGACAGGGGGCCAGCCTGGGGCCAACGTCCTGACTTTC. This codes for CASCGTGGQPGANVLTF.

The chain employs TRBV29-1 and TRBJ2-7, with D possibly matching TRBD1 (5 bases). Per the germline V gene, CDR1 is SQVTM and CDR2 is ANQGSEA. CDR3 length: 13 residues. The V end was cut by 6 bases, the J end by 6 bases, with 18 bases between. Here the CDR3 reads CSVGRDGALEQYF. In nucleotides, the CDR3 is TGCAGCGTGGGCAGGGATGGGGCTCTCGAGCAGTACTTC.